The T cell receptor beta chain described here comes from a study of cytomegalovirus exposure and HLA in healthy donors (dated by TCRdb to 2017 to 2019). Regarding the complete study: An earlier analysis of roughly 610 of the donors reported about 300 Gb of sequence data and 117 million unique TCR beta sequences obtained from about 179 million T cells. An earlier analysis of some 500 of the donors applied high-throughput TCR beta sequencing to assess whether each TCR beta V gene segment acted as functional or pseudogenic. The study aimed to test whether signatures of past pathogen exposure could be identified by cataloging public T cell receptors. All discovery cohort repertoires had been generated on a single sequencing platform. Among about 400 genotyped donors of the cohort, an average of around 250,000 unique TCR beta nucleotide sequences was sequenced per donor, of which roughly 17% were non-productive. The study used immunosequencing to profile the T cell repertoires of hundreds of subjects and linked those repertoires to cytomegalovirus serostatus. A later analysis re-analyzed previously published TCR beta repertoires from several hundred donors and added high-resolution HLA genotyping to study TCR occurrence patterns. Typing coverage varied by locus: roughly 629-640 donors for A, B, C, DRB1 and DQB1; 500 to 550 for DQA1; over 600 for DPA1; approximately 490 for DPB1. Both class I and class II loci were covered by HLA typing, at four-digit resolution. The study combined high-throughput TCR immunosequencing, statistical association of individual TCRs with disease status, and machine learning to predict cytomegalovirus infection status. An early release covering roughly 640 HLA-typed donors comprised roughly 300 gigabases of sequencing data and 85 million or so unique TCR sequences. A later genetic analysis took genome-wide SNP genotypes for about 60% of the roughly 670 donors and used that subset as a discovery cohort. Along with the approximately 700-subject first cohort, a separate validation cohort of over a hundred different subjects was used. Of the 398 genotyped donors, 65% to 90% were placed in the genetic ancestry cluster associated with self-reported Caucasian donors. Donor age, sex, ethnicity and CMV serostatus were collected together with the repertoire data. Because of strong linkage in the cohort, roughly five DR-DQ haplotypes were treated as single units for association and clustering. Rather than using new phenotypic data, the later analysis identified candidate immune exposures from TCR beta sequences and from how often those sequences occurred across donors. What the study reported, not specific to this receptor: The authors suggested that the approach could potentially be extended to other disease states and immunological phenotypes. Because counts were too low, seventeen rarely observed V segments, including chromosome 9 orphons, were excluded from the earlier analysis of several hundred of the donors. Broadly in line with IMGT annotations, most TCR beta V segments showed up in productive rearrangements about 87% or about 30% of the time in an earlier analysis of about 500 of the donors. The cohort was sequenced for TCR beta chains only, and without alpha or paired-chain data the features that could be detected were limited. CMV serostatus was the only immune exposure information available for the cohort. In a later genetic analysis, fewer N-insertions in productive TCRs were reported among donors in an Asian-associated ancestry cluster than the approximately 670-donor mean. When HLA alleles, especially DR and DQ, strongly co-occurred, attributing TCR associations to individual alleles was difficult. Several of the top co-occurrence clusters appeared to be linked to parvovirus B19, influenza, CMV and Epstein-Barr virus, according to a later analysis. Cytomegalovirus status was reported to be diagnosed by the classifier with high specificity and sensitivity in both the original and validation cohorts. Some IMGT-functional V segments, including TRBV6-2 and TRBV6-3, could not be told apart with the 87-base-pair reads, so those segments were excluded. A further reported finding was that TCR beta sequences accurately predicted the HLA-A and HLA-B alleles for most subjects in the first cohort. A few of the identified cytomegalovirus-associated TCR beta chains were confirmed in vitro to be specific for cytomegalovirus antigens. Correlated functional status among segregating V segments might be attributable to linkage disequilibrium, but an unknown experimental factor could not be ruled out. In the study, 164 TCR beta chains were listed as associated with cytomegalovirus. HLA typing was unavailable for some donors at each locus, so association tests used only the typed subset. V-gene and J-gene trimming of TCR beta chains was associated with a missense DCLRE1C variant in a later genetic analysis, and the association was replicated in an independent cohort. Roughly uniform sequencing depth across donors was assumed in presence/absence analyses, although this assumption may not hold. A cluster of highly shared sequence variants was judged likely to represent a technical artifact of the sequencing pipeline. According to a later analysis, most CMV-associated TCR beta chains appeared to be HLA-restricted, and the HLA associations seemed to be driven largely by CMV exposure. In a later analysis, the rate of TCR association differed among HLA loci, with DRB1 alleles having the most associated TCRs and HLA-C alleles having the fewest. In a later analysis, HLA-associated TCR beta chains were found to be more clonally expanded and to have lower generation probabilities than equally common non-associated chains. Across donors, most TCR sequences were observed very rarely, whereas some public TCRs were present in many individuals. Specific HLA alleles were associated with roughly 16,000 TCR beta sequences at a false discovery rate of 0.05 in a later analysis.

As encoded in the germline V gene (reference sequence), CDR1 is SSHAT while CDR2 is FNYEAQ. The CDR3 has 13 amino acids, counting the end cysteine and phenylalanine. Left in the record is the CDR3 DNA by itself, 39 bases read in frame from the first base. The receptor library was made with the immunoSEQ multiplex PCR assay. The multiplex PCR relied on a mix of 60 forward primers for TCR Vbeta segments and 13 reverse primers for TCR Jbeta segments. The CDR3 region of rearranged TCR beta genes was amplified from genomic DNA with a multiplex PCR assay. Amplified TCR beta libraries were sequenced as 87-base-pair reads on the Illumina HiSeq System. Processing in the source paper ran as follows. In a later analysis, tens of millions of unique TCR beta chains were counted across the 500 to 850 repertoires, and about 9.9 million of these chains were shared by at least two donors. A nearest-neighbor algorithm error-corrected the raw reads and collapsed the reads into unique sequences, merging closely related sequences to remove PCR and sequencing errors. CDR3 sequences were aligned to IMGT reference sequences to assign V, D and J gene segments. Each retained sequence needed at least a six-nucleotide match to both a V gene segment and a J gene segment. A rearrangement was called productive if the CDR3 had no stop codons and remained in frame with V and J, and every other rearrangement was called non-productive. CDR3 was defined according to IMGT convention as the region running from the second conserved V-encoded cysteine to the conserved J-encoded phenylalanine. In an earlier analysis of more than 550 of the donors, sequences lacking an unambiguous match to a single V gene segment were excluded. An earlier analysis of just under 600 of the donors called V segments functional above 56.7% productive rearrangements and segregating when the between-donor standard deviation exceeded 5%. A statistical classification framework was developed to diagnose cytomegalovirus status using the catalog of TCR beta chain sequences. V and J gene assignment, in a later analysis, came from comparing TCR nucleotide sequences with IMGT/GENE-DB human TR gene sequences. A later analysis assigned CDR3 sequences and most-parsimonious VDJ recombination scenarios with the TCRdist pipeline. In a later analysis, each TCR beta chain was defined by its CDR3 amino acid sequence together with its V-gene family, and reads without a unique V-gene family were excluded. A later analysis removed 592 highly shared, low-generation-probability nucleotide sequences to deal with suspected cross-contamination and a sequencing artifact. For each public chain, a later analysis derived a clonal expansion index from normalized ranks of inferred template counts within each repertoire. In a later analysis, generation probabilities were computed with a VDJ recombination model fitted to out-of-frame rearrangements, and the resulting probabilities were checked against IGoR. A later analysis scored TCR-TCR, TCR-HLA and TCR-CMV co-occurrence with hypergeometric tests, applying a repertoire-size bias correction to TCR pairs. In a later analysis, false discovery rates were estimated by permuting HLA or CMV assignments 20 times. In a later analysis, co-occurring TCRs were grouped using DBSCAN, and TCRdist sequence similarity was added for clustering within HLA-allele-positive subsets. Repertoires with fewer than 30,000 or more than 120,000 public chains, plus five repertoires with anomalous nucleotide sharing, were excluded from co-occurrence clustering. TCRdb limited this immuneACCESS table to in-frame rearrangements with V and J called. A share of clones is missing; checked studies link under half to unresolved V genes, and the rest is unexplained. That table is the source of V, J and clone size, and D and trimming were worked out from the DNA. This sample holds 99,000 or so clones; 65% to 85% were observed only once. The top ten constitute 5% to 6.5% of the sample.

Concerning this clone itself: Its specific antigen is unknown. The junction does not match germline at one end; this may be a read error.

The cohort consisted of 666 healthy bone marrow donors. At the time of sampling, all cohort members were nominally healthy, though unrecorded immune exposures were likely present. The donor tested CMV seronegative, placing the donor among the 352 seronegative members of the cohort. Every donor gave a peripheral blood sample, and the peripheral blood mononuclear cells from that sample were used for TCR beta sequencing. Genomic DNA was extracted from the blood cell samples with the Qiagen DNeasy Blood Extraction Kit. The TCR comes from a man aged 18 to 29 in good health and CMV-seronegative. The sample was PBMCs. This chain joins TRBV7-7 to TRBJ2-7, and 8 junction bases match TRBD1. The CDR3 here reads CASSTGQGGEQYF. DNA sequence: TGTGCTAGCAGCACAGGACAGGGCGGGGAGCAGTACTTC.